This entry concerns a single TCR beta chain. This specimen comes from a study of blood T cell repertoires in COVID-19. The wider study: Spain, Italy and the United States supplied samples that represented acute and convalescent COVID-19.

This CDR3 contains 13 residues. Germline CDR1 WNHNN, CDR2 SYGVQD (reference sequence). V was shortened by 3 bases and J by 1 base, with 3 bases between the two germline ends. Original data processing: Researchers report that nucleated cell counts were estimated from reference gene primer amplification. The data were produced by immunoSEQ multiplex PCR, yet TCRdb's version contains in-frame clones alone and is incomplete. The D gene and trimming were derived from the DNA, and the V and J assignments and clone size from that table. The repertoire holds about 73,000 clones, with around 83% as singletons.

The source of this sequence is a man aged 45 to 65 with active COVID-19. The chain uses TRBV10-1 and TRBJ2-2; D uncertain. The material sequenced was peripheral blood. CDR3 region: CASSDQNTGELFF. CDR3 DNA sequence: TGCGCCAGCAGTGACCAGAACACCGGGGAGCTGTTTTTT.